The clone carrying this T cell receptor (beta chain) has just a few counts. Its antigen is as yet unknown. The PCR had 60 Vbeta and 13 Jbeta primers. The method was immunoSEQ multiplex PCR; TCRdb's version includes in-frame clones alone and lacks a portion of them. Of roughly 200,000 clones in the sample, roughly 8.7% were seen once. The data were obtained in a study of cytomegalovirus exposure and HLA in healthy donors. Study-level results: Accounts indicate the classifier identified cytomegalovirus status with strong specificity and sensitivity. The authors considered a cluster of highly shared sequence variants likely to be a sequencing artifact.

The receptor comes from a woman in her 30s in good health and CMV-seropositive. The specimen was PBMCs.

In nucleotides, the CDR3 is TGTGCCAGCAGCGTTAGCGGGAGGGCCTCAGGCGGGGAGCTGTTTTTT. This gives the protein CASSVSGRASGGELFF. V is TRBV9 and J is TRBJ2-2; TRBD2 matches at 11 bases. Germline CDR1 reads SGDLS; CDR2 reads YYNGEE. The CDR3 extends over 16 amino acids. V was clipped by 2 bases and J by 7 bases; unmatched bases: 7.